This passage covers 11 T cell receptor beta chains from one sample sequenced in a study of shared T cell receptors in the human thymus. Clones were read by immunoSEQ multiplex PCR, and TCRdb kept only the in-frame ones, dropping some. This table holds hundreds of thousands of clones, 88% found once. These data are also associated with another study on human thymus T cells.

Specimen: thymocytes. All receptors derive from a boy in the first two years of life with a congenital heart defect.

The V and J genes are TRBV7-9 and TRBJ2-5; TRBD2 aligns across 7 bases. Judging by the DNA end, TRBJ2-7 fits better; the J call may be wrong. Looked up from germline, CDR1 is SEHNR and CDR2 is FQNEAQ (reference sequence). CDR3 length: 14 amino acids. DNA for the CDR3: TGTGCCAGCAGCTTGGCGGGAGTTCCCTACGAGCAGTACTTC. It is translated as CASSLAGVPYEQYF.

This clone was counted once. V usage is TRBV10-3 and J usage is TRBJ2-7, with D tentatively TRBD2 (6 bases). The CDR3 covers 15 residues. The V gene's germline CDR1 is ENHRY and CDR2 SYGVKD. V lost 6 bases and J lost 0, with 15 bases in between. CDR3 residues: CAIRQTSSSSYEQYF. The CDR3 DNA is TGTGCCATCAGACAAACTAGCTCAAGCTCCTACGAGCAGTACTTC.

The genes are TRBV4-3 and TRBJ2-7, with D possibly matching TRBD1 (8 bases). The CDR3 is 13 amino acids. The germline V gene encodes CDR1 LGHNA and CDR2 YSLEER. Trimming took 6 bases from V and 6 from J, leaving 15 bases between them. This CDR3 is CASSGQGGGEQYF. The CDR3 DNA follows: TGCGCCAGCAGTGGACAGGGAGGGGGCGAGCAGTACTTC.

V and J are TRBV5-4 and TRBJ2-5, with D possibly TRBD2 on 7 matching bases. This CDR3 comprises 19 residues. Trimming stripped 2 bases from V and 6 bases from J, with 29 bases between. Per the germline V gene, CDR1 is SGHNT and CDR2 is YYREEE (reference sequence). This CDR3 reads CASSFLNPSPGGGGKTQYF. CDR3 bases: TGTGCCAGCAGCTTTCTCAACCCTTCTCCTGGCGGGGGCGGGAAGACCCAGTACTTC.

This rearrangement joins TRBV5-8 to TRBJ1-5, with D unresolved. The CDR3 extends over 14 amino acids. V dropped 1 base and J dropped 6 bases, with 11 bases sitting between them. Germline CDR1 SGHTS, CDR2 YDEGEE. CDR3 coding DNA: TGTGCCAGCAGCTTGTTGCGGGCAGTTCAGCCCCAGCATTTT. Protein product: CASSLLRAVQPQHF. Based on the CDR3 plus reference TRBV5-8 and TRBJ1-5, the full variable domain is EAGVTQSPTHLIKTRGQQATLRCSPISGHTSVYWYQQALGLGLQFLLWYDEGEERNRGNFPPRFSGRQFPNYSSELNVNALELEDSALYLCASSLLRAVQPQHFGDGTRLSIL.

This chain links TRBV30 with TRBJ2-7; 11 bases match TRBD1. Germline V CDR1 and CDR2: GTSNPN, SVGIG (reference sequence). The CDR3 is 13 residues long. V lost 1 base, J lost 7 bases, and 3 bases stayed unmatched. CDR3 region: CAWSEDRGREQYF. The CDR3 DNA sequence: TGTGCCTGGAGTGAGGACAGGGGGCGAGAGCAGTACTTC.

This clone has a handful of counts. The chain couples TRBV19 to TRBJ1-5; D is uncertain. The V gene lost 3 bases and the J gene lost 0 bases, with 15 bases spanning the gap. The CDR3 length is 17 residues. In germline, CDR1 is LNHDA, CDR2 SQIVND (reference sequence). The chain's CDR3 is CASSMNGREVSNQPQHF. CDR3 DNA sequence: TGTGCCAGTAGTATGAATGGTAGGGAGGTTAGCAATCAGCCCCAGCATTTT.

The chain couples TRBV29-1 to TRBJ2-1; unclear D gene. The CDR3 extends over 15 amino acids. Trimming took 0 bases from V and 3 from J, leaving 12 bases between them. Germline CDR1 is SQVTM and CDR2 is ANQGSEA. CDR3 bases: TGCAGCGTTGAAGATCGACCGAGCGTCTACAATGAGCAGTTCTTC. As protein: CSVEDRPSVYNEQFF.

The genes are TRBV7-9 and TRBJ1-3; D not certain. V shed 0 bases and J shed 2 bases, with 11 bases lying between them. CDR1 and CDR2 (germline): SEHNR, FQNEAQ (reference sequence). This CDR3 spans 16 amino acids. The CDR3 DNA follows: TGTGCCAGCAGCTTAGCCCCGACTAATACTGGAAACACCATATATTTT. Amino acids: CASSLAPTNTGNTIYF. Complete variable domain (other parts from reference TRBV7-9 and TRBJ1-3): DTGVSQNPRHKITKRGQNVTFRCDPISEHNRLYWYRQTLGQGPEFLTYFQNEAQLEKSRLLSDRFSAERPKGSFSTLEIQRTEQGDSAMYLCASSLAPTNTGNTIYFGEGSWLTVV.

J is TRBJ2-7 and V is TRBV9, with 14 bases aligning to TRBD2. Trimming cost V 0 bases and J 6 bases; bases outside gene matches: 5. The CDR3 totals 16 residues. CDR1 is SGDLS, CDR2 YYNGEE, per germline. The CDR3 loop is CASSVDPGTSGSEQYF. The CDR3 region has the DNA TGTGCCAGCAGCGTAGACCCCGGGACTAGCGGGAGCGAGCAGTACTTC.

The rearrangement links TRBV5-1 to TRBJ2-7; 8 bases map to TRBD2. V lost 3 bases, J lost 6 bases, and 8 bases stayed unmatched. There are 14 residues in the CDR3. CDR1 is SGHRS and CDR2 is YFSETQ in the germline V gene. The CDR3 reads CASSSGGARGEQYF. The CDR3 DNA follows: TGCGCCAGCAGCTCCGGGGGGGCGAGGGGCGAGCAGTACTTC.